Listed below are T cell receptor beta chains from one sample, sequenced in a study of monozygotic twins with inflammatory bowel disease. After re-calling the 5' RACE reads, TCRdb lists one entry per CDR3 protein, DNA absent. This table lists approximately 380,000 distinct CDR3 sequences. Sequencing used blood. The receptors were sampled from a human donor with ulcerative colitis or Crohn's disease, or a healthy co-twin of an affected twin (not recorded which). Both conserved end residues are part of each CDR3. Some rows have no size entry. The others give once, few or many, or a class for an expanded clone.

V: TRBV7-9
J: TRBJ2-3
size: -
CDR3: CASSLVTGGGRTDTQYF

V: TRBV6-5
J: TRBJ2-1
size: -
CDR3: CASSYSLGGGSYNEQFF

V: TRBV28
J: TRBJ2-5
size: -
CDR3: CASSFLTGIQETQYF

V: TRBV27
J: TRBJ1-3
size: -
CDR3: CASSLSRSSGNTIYF

V: TRBV5-1
J: TRBJ2-1
size: -
CDR3: CASSLLANEQFF

V: TRBV27
J: TRBJ2-1
size: -
CDR3: CASSLSPEEQFF

V: TRBV20-1
J: TRBJ2-3
size: -
CDR3: CSASWTGRTDTQYF

V: TRBV20-1
J: TRBJ2-2
size: -
CDR3: CSAFRDKYTGELFF

V: TRBV14
J: TRBJ2-7
size: -
CDR3: CASSQAAIPTQQYF

V: TRBV6-5
J: TRBJ2-3
size: -
CDR3: CASSYSAGGPIDTQYF

V: TRBV5-1
J: TRBJ1-1
size: -
CDR3: CASSGQQANTEAFF

V: TRBV20-1
J: TRBJ2-5
size: -
CDR3: CSASAPSGDQETQYF

V: TRBV5-6
J: TRBJ2-3
size: -
CDR3: CASSSIGGRGDTQYF

V: TRBV5-4
J: TRBJ2-7
size: -
CDR3: CASSLRQGDYEQYF

V: TRBV28
J: TRBJ2-3
size: -
CDR3: CASSPRGRGVGTDTQYF

V: TRBV24-1
J: TRBJ1-5
size: -
CDR3: CATSDSYGNQPQHF

V: TRBV6-1
J: TRBJ2-3
size: -
CDR3: CASRIAGAGTDTQYF

V: TRBV6-5
J: TRBJ2-3
size: -
CDR3: CASSNGLRRDTQYF

V: TRBV7-2
J: TRBJ2-3
size: -
CDR3: CASSLVSLEDTQYF

V: TRBV11-2
J: TRBJ2-4
size: -
CDR3: CASSLDWAESLAKNIQYF

V: TRBV7-3
J: TRBJ1-1
size: -
CDR3: CASSLTGGVTEAFF

V: TRBV15
J: TRBJ1-5
size: -
CDR3: CATSRDQGQGQPQHF

V: TRBV5-1
J: TRBJ2-7
size: -
CDR3: CASSLSGGDYEQYF

V: TRBV12-3/TRBV12-4
J: TRBJ2-3
size: -
CDR3: CASSLAGVGGRSTDTQYF

V: TRBV10-2
J: TRBJ1-6
size: -
CDR3: CASSEEGRNSPLHF

V: TRBV18
J: TRBJ2-7
size: -
CDR3: CASSDSGGSYEQYF

V: TRBV6-6
J: TRBJ2-7
size: -
CDR3: CASSPLAGAKEQYF

V: TRBV5-1
J: TRBJ2-5
size: -
CDR3: CASSLVRGRKETQYF

V: TRBV7-7
J: TRBJ2-2
size: -
CDR3: CASSGTSTTGELFF

V: TRBV27
J: TRBJ1-5
size: -
CDR3: CASSDQGYSNQPRHF

V: TRBV7-8
J: TRBJ1-6
size: -
CDR3: CASSLAYGDRAYNSPLHF

V: TRBV20-1
J: TRBJ1-6
size: -
CDR3: CSARVGPEGANSPLHF

V: TRBV6-5
J: TRBJ2-1
size: -
CDR3: CASSYSSGGAAEQFF

V: TRBV20-1
J: TRBJ1-2
size: -
CDR3: CSARDVDRGSGGRGYTF

V: TRBV7-2
J: TRBJ1-5
size: -
CDR3: CASSLALGPEQPQHF

V: TRBV5-1
J: TRBJ1-2
size: -
CDR3: CASSLRWDRESGYTF

V: TRBV4-1
J: TRBJ2-5
size: -
CDR3: CASSQRPSLETRQETQYF

V: TRBV6-5
J: TRBJ1-6
size: -
CDR3: CASSYDRDYNSPLHF

V: TRBV20-1
J: TRBJ2-3
size: -
CDR3: CSASLAGNTDTQYF

V: TRBV24-1
J: TRBJ2-2
size: -
CDR3: CATSGTVNTGELFF

V: TRBV7-8
J: TRBJ1-1
size: -
CDR3: CASSRTTPGTGLSEAFF

V: TRBV5-4
J: TRBJ2-1
size: -
CDR3: CASSLGSLVFNEQFF

V: TRBV5-5
J: TRBJ1-1
size: -
CDR3: CASSPNPGQRVNTEAFF

V: TRBV9
J: TRBJ2-3
size: -
CDR3: CASSLRPGTRTDTQYF

V: TRBV4-1
J: TRBJ2-7
size: -
CDR3: CASSFRVGYEQYF

V: TRBV7-2
J: TRBJ1-4
size: -
CDR3: CASSQRSFNEKLFF

V: TRBV7-9
J: TRBJ2-5
size: -
CDR3: CASSPGTVGETQYF

V: TRBV20-1
J: TRBJ2-6
size: -
CDR3: CSAPDRAGANVLTF

V: TRBV11-2
J: TRBJ2-1
size: -
CDR3: CASSRDGINEQFF

V: TRBV5-1
J: TRBJ1-1
size: -
CDR3: CASSLGQGGEAFF

V: TRBV9
J: TRBJ2-7
size: -
CDR3: CASATGTGEHEQYF

V: TRBV12-3/TRBV12-4
J: TRBJ2-5
size: -
CDR3: CASSLRRGQETQYF

V: TRBV5-1
J: TRBJ2-3
size: medium-sized
CDR3: CASSLRGGAGDTQYF

V: TRBV4-2
J: TRBJ2-7
size: -
CDR3: CASSRSRETNSYEQYF

V: TRBV11-2
J: TRBJ2-7
size: -
CDR3: CASSFSGILAGGLYEQYF

V: TRBV6-5
J: TRBJ1-5
size: -
CDR3: CARDGNQPQHF

V: TRBV12-3/TRBV12-4
J: TRBJ2-2
size: -
CDR3: CASSFSGELFF